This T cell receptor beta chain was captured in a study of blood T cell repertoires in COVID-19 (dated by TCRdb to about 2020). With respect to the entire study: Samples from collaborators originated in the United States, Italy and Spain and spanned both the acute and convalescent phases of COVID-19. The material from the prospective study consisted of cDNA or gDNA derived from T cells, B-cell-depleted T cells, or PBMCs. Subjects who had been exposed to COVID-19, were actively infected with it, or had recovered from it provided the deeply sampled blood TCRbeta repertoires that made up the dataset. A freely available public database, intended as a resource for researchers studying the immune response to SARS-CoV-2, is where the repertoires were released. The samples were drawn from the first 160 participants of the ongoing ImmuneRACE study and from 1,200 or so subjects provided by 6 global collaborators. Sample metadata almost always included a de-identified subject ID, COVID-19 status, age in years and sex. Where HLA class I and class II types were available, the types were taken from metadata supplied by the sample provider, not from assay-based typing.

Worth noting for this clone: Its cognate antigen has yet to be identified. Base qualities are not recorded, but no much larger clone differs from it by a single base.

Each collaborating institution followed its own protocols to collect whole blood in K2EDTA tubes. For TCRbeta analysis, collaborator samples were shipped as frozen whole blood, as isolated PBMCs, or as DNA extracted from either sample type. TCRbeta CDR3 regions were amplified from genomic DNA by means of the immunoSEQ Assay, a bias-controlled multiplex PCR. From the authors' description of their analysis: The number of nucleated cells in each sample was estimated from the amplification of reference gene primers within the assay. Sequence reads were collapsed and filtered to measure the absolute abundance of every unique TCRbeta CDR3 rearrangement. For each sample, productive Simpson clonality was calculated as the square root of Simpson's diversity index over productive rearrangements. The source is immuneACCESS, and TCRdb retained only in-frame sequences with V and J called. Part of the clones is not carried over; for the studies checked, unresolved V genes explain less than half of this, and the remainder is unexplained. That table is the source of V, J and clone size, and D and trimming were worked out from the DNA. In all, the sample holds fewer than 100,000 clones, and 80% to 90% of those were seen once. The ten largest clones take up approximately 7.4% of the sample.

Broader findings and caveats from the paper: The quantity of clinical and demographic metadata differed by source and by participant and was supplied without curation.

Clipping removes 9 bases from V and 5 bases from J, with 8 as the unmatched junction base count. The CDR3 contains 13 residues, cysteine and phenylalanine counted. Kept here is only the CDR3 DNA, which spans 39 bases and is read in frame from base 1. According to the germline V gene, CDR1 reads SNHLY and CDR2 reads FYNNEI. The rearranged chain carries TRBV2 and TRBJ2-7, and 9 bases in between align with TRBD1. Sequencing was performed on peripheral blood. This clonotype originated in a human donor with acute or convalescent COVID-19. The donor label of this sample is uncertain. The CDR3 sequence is CARGPTGGHEQYF. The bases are TGTGCCAGAGGCCCAACAGGGGGCCACGAGCAGTACTTC.